Shown below are 26 T cell receptor beta chains from a single sample sequenced in a study of cytomegalovirus exposure and HLA in healthy donors. The PCR used 60 Vbeta and 13 Jbeta primers. Clones were read by immunoSEQ multiplex PCR, and TCRdb kept only the in-frame ones, dropping some. This listing includes 120,000 or so clones. The sequencing sample was made of PBMCs. Receptor source: a man between 18 and 29 years old in good health and CMV-seronegative.

On this clone: The sample has other DNA sequences that encode this CDR3 too. CDR3 residues: CASSRGWSNQPQHF. The CDR3 DNA is TGTGCCAGCAGCAGGGGTTGGAGCAATCAGCCCCAGCATTTT. The chain combines TRBV28 with TRBJ1-5; TRBD1 might be the D (6 bases). This CDR3 has 14 residues. CDR1 is MDHEN, CDR2 SYDVKM, per germline. V lost 6 bases and J 1 base, leaving 10 bases between the germline ends.

The chain has TRBV13 and TRBJ2-5; weak D call: TRBD2 (5 bases). The CDR3 contains 14 residues. The V end lost 5 bases, the J end lost 4 bases, and 14 bases lay between the germline ends. Germline assignment: CDR1 PRHDT and CDR2 FYEKMQ (reference sequence). The CDR3 DNA follows: TGTGCCAGCAGCCCGAGGTTTGGAGGAGAGACCCAGTACTTC. Translating it yields CASSPRFGGETQYF.

This chain uses TRBV11-2 with TRBJ2-1, with D possibly matching TRBD1 (7 bases). V shed 1 base and J shed 5 bases, with 12 bases lying between them. The CDR3 extends over 15 amino acids. In germline, CDR1 is SGHAT, CDR2 FQNNGV. The CDR3 DNA is TGTGCCAGCAGCTTAGGGGGAGGACAGGACAATGAGCAGTTCTTC. This codes for CASSLGGGQDNEQFF. Combining the CDR3 with reference TRBV11-2 and TRBJ2-1 gives the whole variable domain EAGVAQSPRYKIIEKRQSVAFWCNPISGHATLYWYQQILGQGPKLLIQFQNNGVVDDSQLPKDRFSAERLKGVDSTLKIQPAKLEDSAVYLCASSLGGGQDNEQFFGPGTRLTVL.

This chain joins TRBV7-2 and TRBJ2-1; TRBD2 agrees at 13 bases. This CDR3 comprises 16 residues. V lost 6 bases to trimming and J lost 4 bases; unmatched junction nucleotides: 6. Germline V gene lookup returns CDR1 SGHTA and CDR2 FQGNSA. The CDR3 coding sequence is TGTGCCAGCAGTTGGACTAGCGGGAGCCTGTACAATGAGCAGTTCTTC. Translated, it gives CASSWTSGSLYNEQFF.

The chain has TRBV13 and TRBJ2-7; 7 bases match TRBD2. V gave up 3 bases and J gave up 6 bases; unmatched junction bases: 11. The CDR3 covers 15 residues. The germline CDR1 and CDR2 sequences are PRHDT and FYEKMQ (reference sequence). DNA of the CDR3: TGTGCCAGCAGCTTCCCCGGGGCCGGGAGGCGCGAGCAGTACTTC. Its translation is CASSFPGAGRREQYF.

The gene calls are TRBV29-1 and TRBJ1-1; 8 positions agree with TRBD1. CDR1 SQVTM and CDR2 ANQGSEA come from the germline V gene. This CDR3 region has 14 residues. Losses at the gene ends were 2 bases for V and 2 bases for J; bases not matched to a gene: 4. The DNA for the CDR3 is TGCAGCGTTGAAAGAGACAGGGGAAACACTGAAGCTTTCTTT. As protein: CSVERDRGNTEAFF.

The chain links TRBV7-3 to TRBJ2-7; D might be TRBD1 (7 bases). Deletions cut 5 bases from V and 0 bases from J, with 8 bases between. Germline CDR1 and CDR2: SGHTA and FQGTGA. This CDR3 is built from 13 residues. The CDR3 sequence: CASSQGGSYEQYF. In DNA form, the CDR3 reads TGTGCCAGCAGCCAGGGGGGCTCCTACGAGCAGTACTTC.

This chain connects TRBV5-1 to TRBJ2-7; 8 bases are shared with TRBD2. CDR1 SGHRS and CDR2 YFSETQ come from the germline V gene. The CDR3 loop spans 15 amino acids. J lost 7 bases, V lost 0 bases, and 9 bases had no gene match. CDR3 amino acids: CASSLAGPIAGEQYF. The CDR3 region has the DNA TGCGCCAGCAGCTTGGCCGGGCCAATAGCGGGGGAGCAGTACTTC.

On this clone: At one of its ends the junction is not consistent with the germline gene, which may arise from a read error. The gene calls are TRBV27 and TRBJ2-1, with TRBD2 matching over 7 bases. The CDR3 has 11 residues. Germline V gene lookup returns CDR1 MNHEY and CDR2 SMNVEV (reference sequence). CDR3 bases: TGTGCCAGCAGTTTACGAGAACGGGAGGTCTTC. Its translation is CASSLREREVF.

This chain links TRBV7-8 with TRBJ2-5, with D possibly being TRBD1 (5 bases). The V gene lost 5 bases and the J gene lost 5 bases, with 12 bases spanning the gap. The CDR3 runs to 13 residues. Germline V gene sequence: CDR1 SGHVS, CDR2 FQNEAQ. This chain's CDR3 is CASSPRTFETQYF. In DNA form, the CDR3 reads TGTGCCAGCAGCCCTCGGACATTTGAGACCCAGTACTTC.

The rearrangement joins TRBV2 to TRBJ1-1; a weak D match, TRBD1 (6 bases). There are 14 residues in the CDR3. Germline V CDR1 and CDR2: SNHLY, FYNNEI. V lost 5 bases and J 1 base, leaving 11 bases between the germline ends. CDR3 sequence: CASSTGGANTEAFF. The CDR3 nucleotides are TGTGCCAGCAGTACCGGGGGGGCGAACACTGAAGCTTTCTTT.

V is TRBV19 and J is TRBJ1-1, with D possibly TRBD1 on 5 matching bases. This CDR3 contains 15 residues. Germline values: CDR1 LNHDA, CDR2 SQIVND (reference sequence). V lost 2 bases, J lost 3 bases, and 13 bases lay in between. CDR3 in amino acids: CASSIIQGIDTEAFF. DNA of the CDR3: TGTGCCAGTAGTATAATTCAGGGTATCGACACTGAAGCTTTCTTT.

The J gene is TRBJ2-7, the V gene TRBV5-1; D is possibly TRBD1 (6 bases). The germline CDR1 and CDR2 sequences are SGHRS and YFSETQ. This CDR3 is 15 amino acids long. V was pared by 4 bases and J by 6 bases, with 20 bases between. The CDR3 loop reads CASSVGSGTFSEQYF. The CDR3 DNA is TGCGCCAGCAGCGTAGGATCCGGGACATTTTCCGAGCAGTACTTC.

The rearrangement links TRBV9 to TRBJ1-1; D gene unclear. Trimming left V 0 bases short and J 5 bases short, with 5 bases between. This CDR3 is 12 amino acids long. Germline V gene lookup returns CDR1 SGDLS and CDR2 YYNGEE. CDR3 protein: CASSVGGTEAFF. As DNA, the CDR3 is TGTGCCAGCAGCGTAGGAGGGACTGAAGCTTTCTTT.

V is TRBV7-8 and J is TRBJ1-2, with D possibly TRBD1 on 5 matching bases. The CDR3 sequence is 15 residues long. Trimming left V 1 base short and J 6 bases short, with 15 bases between. From germline, CDR1 is SGHVS and CDR2 FQNEAQ. CDR3 bases: TGTGCCAGCAGCTTAGTGCAGCTCCGGGGGGATGGCTACACCTTC. The encoded protein is CASSLVQLRGDGYTF.

This chain connects TRBV6-6 to TRBJ2-1; 10 bases align to TRBD1. With V trimmed by 5 bases and J by 3 bases, 7 bases remained unmatched. This CDR3 comprises 16 residues. Germline V gene sequence: CDR1 MNHNY, CDR2 SVGAGI (reference sequence). The CDR3 DNA reads as TGTGCCAGCAGTCTCCTCGGACAGGGGGTCTACAATGAGCAGTTCTTC. It codes for CASSLLGQGVYNEQFF.

J is TRBJ1-1 and V is TRBV2, with 7 bases that match TRBD1. Trimming cost V 8 bases and J 8 bases; bases outside gene matches: 8. Germline values: CDR1 SNHLY, CDR2 FYNNEI. The CDR3 totals 12 residues. CDR3 loop: CASQLGGQEAFF. The CDR3 DNA reads TGTGCCAGCCAACTAGGGGGACAGGAAGCTTTCTTT.

In DNA form, the CDR3 reads TGTGCCAGCAATTCACTAGCGGCACAAGAGACCCAGTACTTC. This gives the protein CASNSLAAQETQYF. The chain links TRBV2 to TRBJ2-5; 8 bases align to TRBD2. The CDR3 runs 14 residues. J was trimmed by 2 bases and V by 7 bases; bases with no gene match: 6. Germline CDR1 is SNHLY and CDR2 is FYNNEI.

The chain is built from TRBV9 and TRBJ1-2; 8 bases are shared with TRBD1. Unmatched junction bases numbered 7, after V lost 3 bases and J lost 6 bases. The CDR3 is made up of 14 amino acids. The V gene's germline CDR1 is SGDLS and CDR2 YYNGEE. Here the CDR3 reads CASSAQQGGHGYTF. The CDR3 DNA sequence: TGTGCCAGCAGCGCCCAACAGGGGGGTCATGGCTACACCTTC.

The rearrangement joins TRBV30 to TRBJ1-5, with TRBD1 matching 9 bases. Germline V gene lookup returns CDR1 GTSNPN and CDR2 SVGIG (reference sequence). CDR3 length: 15 amino acids. With 1 base clipped from V and 4 bases from J, the junction kept 5 bases outside the gene matches. CDR3 DNA sequence: TGTGCCTGGAGTGCGAGGACAGGGGATAATCAGCCCCAGCATTTT. It specifies CAWSARTGDNQPQHF.

The J gene is TRBJ1-2, the V gene TRBV11-3; D ambiguous. Trimming stripped 0 bases from V and 5 bases from J, with 4 bases between. The CDR3 runs to 12 residues. Per the germline V gene, CDR1 is SGHNT and CDR2 is YENEEA. As DNA, the CDR3 is TGTGCCAGCAGCTTAGACGGGTATGGCTACACCTTC. Translation: CASSLDGYGYTF.

V is TRBV9 and J is TRBJ1-2; D not resolved. The CDR3 consists of 12 residues. The V end lost 7 bases, the J end lost 6 bases, and 13 bases lay between the germline ends. The germline V gene encodes CDR1 SGDLS and CDR2 YYNGEE. The CDR3 reads CASRNDGDGYTF. The DNA of the CDR3 is TGTGCCAGCCGGAACGACGGGGATGGCTACACCTTC.

The chain links TRBV5-1 to TRBJ1-1; the match to TRBD1 covers 11 bases. After removal of 4 bases from V and 5 bases from J, the junction contained 4 bases not matched to a gene. In germline, CDR1 is SGHRS, CDR2 YFSETQ. The CDR3 spans 14 residues. The CDR3 protein is CASSTGTGGTEAFF. Written as DNA, the CDR3 is TGCGCCAGCAGCACCGGGACAGGGGGTACTGAAGCTTTCTTT.

V usage is TRBV28 and J usage is TRBJ1-3; D ambiguous. Germline loops: CDR1 MDHEN, CDR2 SYDVKM. The germline V and J ends were trimmed by 6 bases and 0 bases, with 15 bases remaining between them. CDR3 size: 16 residues. CDR3 nucleotides: TGTGCCAGCAGATTTGGGCAGGCGACCTCTGGAAACACCATATATTTT. It encodes CASRFGQATSGNTIYF.

The V gene is TRBV18, the J gene TRBJ1-1; a weak D match, TRBD1 (5 bases). The germline CDR1 and CDR2 sequences are KGHSH and LQKENI. Trimming stripped 2 bases from V and 1 base from J, with 11 bases between. The CDR3 sequence is 15 residues long. CDR3: CASSPSGFANTEAFF. The CDR3 bases are TGTGCCAGCTCACCATCAGGGTTTGCGAACACTGAAGCTTTCTTT.

The chain is built from TRBV6-1 and TRBJ2-3, with 10 bases matching TRBD2. V lost 5 bases, J lost 2 bases, and 4 bases stayed unmatched. CDR3 length equals 15 residues. The germline V gene has CDR1 MNHNS and CDR2 SASEGT. CDR3 in amino acids: CASSPLAGTTDTQYF. The CDR3 nucleotides are TGTGCCAGCAGTCCACTAGCGGGGACCACAGATACGCAGTATTTT.